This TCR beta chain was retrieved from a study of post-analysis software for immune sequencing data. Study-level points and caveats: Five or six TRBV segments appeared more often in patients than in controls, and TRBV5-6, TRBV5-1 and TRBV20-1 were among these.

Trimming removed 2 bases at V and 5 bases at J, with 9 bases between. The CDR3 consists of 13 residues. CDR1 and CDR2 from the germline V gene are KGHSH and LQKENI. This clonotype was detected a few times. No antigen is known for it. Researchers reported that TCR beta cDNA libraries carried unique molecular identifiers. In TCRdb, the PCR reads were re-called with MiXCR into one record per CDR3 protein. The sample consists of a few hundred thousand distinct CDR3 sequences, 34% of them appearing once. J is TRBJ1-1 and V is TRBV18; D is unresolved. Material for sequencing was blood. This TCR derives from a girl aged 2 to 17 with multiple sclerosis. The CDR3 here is CASSPEGWTEAFF. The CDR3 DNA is TGTGCCAGCTCACCAGAGGGTTGGACTGAAGCTTTCTTT.